This T cell receptor (beta chain) was recorded in a study of CD8 T cells in ankylosing spondylitis. From the 5' RACE reads, TCRdb called clonotypes with MiXCR, one entry per CDR3 protein. The sample carries tens of thousands of distinct CDR3 sequences, approximately 11% recorded once. Details on this clonotype: Its antigen is still unknown.

The CDR3 totals 15 residues. With 4 bases clipped from V and 3 bases from J, the junction kept 1 base outside the gene matches. General study findings and limits: Apparently characteristic of ankylosing spondylitis blood was a TCR beta motif (under ten highly homologous variants). Disease-linked clones reportedly showed significant enrichment in matched ankylosing spondylitis synovial fluid.

The chain recombines TRBV12-3 or TRBV12-4 with TRBJ2-7, with 15 bases lining up with TRBD2. The receptor comes from a male donor with ankylosing spondylitis or in good health (not recorded which). The sequencing sample was made of blood, either unsorted or a sorted T cell fraction (not recorded which). CDR3 in DNA: TGTGCCAGCAGTTGGACTAGCGGGGGGGGCTACGAGCAGTACTTC. Its translation: CASSWTSGGGYEQYF.